The TCR beta chain under discussion was sequenced for a study of T cells in Graves' hyperthyroidism and ophthalmopathy. TCR beta CDR3 regions were amplified from RNA transcripts. When the TCR CDR3 underwent first-round RT-PCR, the HTBI primer set was used. TCRdb re-called the multiplex PCR reads with MiXCR, one entry per CDR3 protein. The sample carries 400,000 or so distinct CDR3 sequences, about an eighth recorded once. This clonotype has a count of ten or more. The junction had 1 base not matched to a gene; V was cut back by 0 bases and J by 5 bases. The CDR3 contains 13 residues. CDR1 and CDR2 (germline): LGHDT, YNNKEL (reference sequence).

The chain uses TRBV3-1 and TRBJ2-7; 7 bases agree with TRBD2. The sequenced sample was blood. This receptor was identified in a man aged 50 to 60 with Graves' ophthalmopathy. CDR3 DNA: TGTGCCAGCAGCCAAGATGGGACTAACGAGCAGTACTTC. Encoded protein: CASSQDGTNEQYF.